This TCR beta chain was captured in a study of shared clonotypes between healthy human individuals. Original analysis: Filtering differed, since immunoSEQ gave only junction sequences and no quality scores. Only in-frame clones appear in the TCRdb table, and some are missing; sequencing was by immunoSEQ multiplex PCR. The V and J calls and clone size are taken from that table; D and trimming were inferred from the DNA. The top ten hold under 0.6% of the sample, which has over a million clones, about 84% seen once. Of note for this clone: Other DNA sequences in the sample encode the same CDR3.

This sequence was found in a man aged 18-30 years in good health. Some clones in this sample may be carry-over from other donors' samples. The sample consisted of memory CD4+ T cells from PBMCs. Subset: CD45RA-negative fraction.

The CDR3 loop reads CASSLMGTGELFF. The CDR3 nucleotides read TGCGCCAGCAGCTTGATGGGAACCGGGGAGCTGTTTTTT. This sequence joins TRBV5-1 and TRBJ2-2; D unclear. V gave up 1 base and J gave up 5 bases, with 6 bases separating them. Germline CDR1 and CDR2: SGHRS and YFSETQ. The CDR3 is made up of 13 amino acids.